The 29 T cell receptor beta chains below all came from one sample that was sequenced in a study of blood T cell repertoires in COVID-19. The data were produced by immunoSEQ multiplex PCR, yet TCRdb's version contains in-frame clones alone and is incomplete. The sample holds more than 150,000 clones, around four fifths seen once. Sequencing input: peripheral blood. The receptors shown here come from a woman aged 60-75 years with acute or convalescent COVID-19.

The V and J genes are TRBV2 and TRBJ1-6; no clear D. The CDR3 consists of 14 residues. Germline V lookup: CDR1 SNHLY, CDR2 FYNNEI. Deletions cut 7 bases from V and 4 bases from J, with 11 bases between. As DNA, the CDR3 is TGTGCCAGCAAGGTGAGAGGGTATAATTCACCCCTCCACTTT. It encodes CASKVRGYNSPLHF.

The chain couples TRBV4-1 to TRBJ2-5; no clear D. Trimming removed 0 bases at V and 5 bases at J, with 13 bases between. This CDR3 is 15 amino acids long. Germline V gives CDR1 MGHRA, CDR2 YSYEKL. The CDR3 protein is CASSQEWSRLETQYF. The CDR3 DNA is TGCGCCAGCAGCCAAGAGTGGTCGCGTCTGGAGACCCAGTACTTC.

This clone was recorded only once. The gene calls are TRBV7-9 and TRBJ1-2; D gene uncertain. This CDR3 has 12 amino acids. CDR1 and CDR2 from the germline V gene are SEHNR and FQNEAQ (reference sequence). V was clipped by 5 bases and J by 2 bases, with 6 bases between them. CDR3 region: CASSQINYGYTF. CDR3 coding DNA: TGTGCCAGCAGCCAGATCAACTATGGCTACACCTTC.

In its sample, this clone was seen once. This chain joins TRBV28 and TRBJ1-5; 9 bases align to TRBD1. Germline-derived CDR1 and CDR2 are MDHEN and SYDVKM. The CDR3 sequence is 16 residues long. V lost 0 bases and J lost 5; bases outside the gene matches: 5. The CDR3 bases are TGTGCCAGCAGTTTATGGGACAGGGGAGGTGATCAGCCCCAGCATTTT. Protein sequence: CASSLWDRGGDQPQHF.

This chain links TRBV6-2 or TRBV6-3 with TRBJ2-2, with D maybe TRBD1 (6 bases). Germline CDR1 is MNHEY and CDR2 is SVGEGT. This CDR3 region has 17 residues. Trimming took 2 bases from V and 2 from J, leaving 15 bases between them. DNA for the CDR3: TGTGCCAGCAGTTACGTCCCCGACAGGACTAACACCGGGGAGCTGTTTTTT. Its translation is CASSYVPDRTNTGELFF.

This clone was seen a handful of times. This chain connects TRBV18 to TRBJ1-4; D unclear. Trimming removed 0 bases at V and 0 bases at J, with 8 bases between. The CDR3 totals 16 residues. Germline CDR1 is KGHSH and CDR2 is LQKENI. CDR3 residues: CASSPPVRTTNEKLFF. In DNA form, the CDR3 reads TGTGCCAGCTCACCACCGGTCAGAACAACTAATGAAAAACTGTTTTTT.

This chain uses TRBV27 with TRBJ2-1, with D possibly matching TRBD1 (6 bases). CDR1 is MNHEY, CDR2 SMNVEV, per germline (reference sequence). The V gene lost 8 bases and the J gene lost 0 bases, with 17 bases spanning the gap. The length of the CDR3 is 16 residues. The DNA of the CDR3 is TGTGCCAGCTGCCCACCCTGGGGGCTCTCCTACAATGAGCAGTTCTTC. Encoded protein: CASCPPWGLSYNEQFF.

The gene calls are TRBV24-1 and TRBJ2-5, with D perhaps matching TRBD2 (5 bases). CDR3 length equals 15 residues. Germline CDR1 is KGHDR and CDR2 is SFDVKD. V was trimmed by 4 bases and J by 2 bases, leaving 13 bases between them. The CDR3 spells CATSDPPGGQETQYF. CDR3 DNA: TGTGCCACCAGTGACCCACCTGGAGGACAAGAGACCCAGTACTTC.

As for this clone: The junction and the germline gene differ at one end; a read error may be behind it. The CDR3 DNA is TGTGCCAGCAGTTCTGCGACATTGCCTCTATTC. It translates to CASSSATLPLF. The chain is built from TRBV28 and TRBJ2-7; unclear D gene. Germline V gives CDR1 MDHEN, CDR2 SYDVKM. This CDR3 comprises 11 residues.

The chain is built from TRBV7-6 and TRBJ2-5; TRBD1 agrees at 7 bases. The germline gives CDR1 SGHVS, CDR2 FNYEAQ. The CDR3 is 15 residues long. The V and J ends lost 7 bases and 2 bases, in that order; junction bases with no gene match: 10. CDR3: CASTSGTGVQETQYF. The CDR3 bases are TGTGCCAGCACCTCCGGCACAGGGGTACAAGAGACCCAGTACTTC.

This clone was detected a few times. CDR3 coding DNA: TGCAGCGTTGAAGCAAATTCCAACAGGAACACTGAAGCTTTCTTT. This codes for CSVEANSNRNTEAFF. The chain is built from TRBV29-1 and TRBJ1-1, with no clear D. Germline assignment: CDR1 SQVTM and CDR2 ANQGSEA. This CDR3 is 15 amino acids long. Trimming took off 1 base at V and 1 base at J, with 13 bases between the two ends.

The chain is built from TRBV5-1 and TRBJ2-3; D not certain. Germline assignment: CDR1 SGHRS and CDR2 YFSETQ. V lost 2 bases and J 4 bases, leaving 11 bases between the germline ends. The CDR3 has 14 residues. This CDR3 is CASSLSRLPDTQYF. The CDR3 region has the DNA TGCGCCAGCAGCTTATCTCGCCTACCAGATACGCAGTATTTT.

The V gene is TRBV19, the J gene TRBJ1-6, with D tentatively TRBD1 (5 bases). The V and J ends lost 7 bases and 10 bases respectively, with 20 bases between them. The germline V gene has CDR1 LNHDA and CDR2 SQIVND (reference sequence). The CDR3 contains 15 residues. CDR3 sequence: CASISTATPRSPLHF. DNA for the CDR3: TGTGCCAGTATATCGACAGCCACCCCCAGATCACCCCTCCACTTT. The full variable domain, completed using reference TRBV19 and TRBJ1-6, is DGGITQSPKYLFRKEGQNVTLSCEQNLNHDAMYWYRQDPGQGLRLIYYSQIVNDFQKGDIAEGYSVSREKKESFPLTVTSAQKNPTAFYLCASISTATPRSPLHFGNGTRLTVT.

The V gene is TRBV19, the J gene TRBJ1-3; 8 bases are shared with TRBD1. The length of the CDR3 is 15 residues. Germline assignment: CDR1 LNHDA and CDR2 SQIVND (reference sequence). V trimming: 4 bases; J trimming: 2 bases; junction bases outside the gene matches: 4. The CDR3 DNA is TGTGCCAGTAGTAATACAGGGGGAGCTGGAAACACCATATATTTT. It encodes CASSNTGGAGNTIYF.

The chain is built from TRBV3-1 (or the pseudogene TRBV3-2) and TRBJ1-1; TRBD1 is a possible D gene (5 bases). This CDR3 has 13 amino acids. Trimming shortened V by 6 bases and J by 5 bases, and 13 bases separated the two germline ends. CDR1 LGHDT and CDR2 YNNKEL come from the germline V gene (reference sequence). CDR3 residues: CASSSRGDTEAFF. CDR3 in DNA: TGTGCCAGCAGTTCTCGGGGGGATACTGAAGCTTTCTTT.

The rearrangement joins TRBV5-6 to TRBJ2-7, with TRBD2 as a possible D gene (7 bases). This CDR3 has 15 residues. CDR1 SGHDT and CDR2 YYEEEE come from the germline V gene. V lost 2 bases and J lost 4, with 16 bases in between. The CDR3 coding sequence is TGTGCCAGCAGCTTCCCCGCGGGGGCCGAATACGAGCAGTACTTC. It codes for CASSFPAGAEYEQYF.

The chain carries TRBV6-5 and TRBJ2-1, with 11 bases lining up with TRBD2. Trimming cost V 6 bases and J 5 bases; bases outside gene matches: 6. The CDR3 has 15 amino acids. CDR1 and CDR2 from the germline V gene are MNHEY and SVGAGI. CDR3 sequence reads: CASRALAGADNEQFF. The CDR3 DNA reads TGTGCCAGCAGGGCACTAGCGGGGGCGGACAATGAGCAGTTCTTC.

The chain is built from TRBV6-4 and TRBJ2-2; D is undetermined. CDR3 length: 13 residues. Between the trimmed V and J ends, which lost 2 bases and 1 base, there was a span of 2 bases. In germline, CDR1 is MRHNA, CDR2 SNTAGT. Written as DNA, the CDR3 is TGTGCCAGCAGTGACCGGAACACCGGGGAGCTGTTTTTT. Amino acid sequence: CASSDRNTGELFF.

The V and J genes are TRBV27 and TRBJ1-1; weak D call: TRBD1 (5 bases). The CDR3 has 15 residues. Between the trimmed V and J ends, which lost 9 bases and 2 bases, there was a span of 19 bases. Germline assignment: CDR1 MNHEY and CDR2 SMNVEV (reference sequence). The CDR3 reads CASRREVGPNTEAFF. The CDR3 coding sequence is TGTGCCAGTCGTAGGGAGGTGGGACCTAACACTGAAGCTTTCTTT.

Notes on this clone: Other DNA sequences of this sample code for an identical CDR3. This chain uses TRBV18 with TRBJ2-3, with D possibly being TRBD2 (5 bases). Trimming stripped 3 bases from V and 6 bases from J, with 10 bases between. The CDR3 is 13 residues long. The germline gives CDR1 KGHSH, CDR2 LQKENI. CDR3 protein: CASSPRRDDTQYF. CDR3 bases: TGTGCCAGCTCACCTCGACGGGATGATACGCAGTATTTT. Filled out from reference TRBV18 and TRBJ2-3, the complete variable domain reads NAGVMQNPRHLVRRRGQEARLRCSPMKGHSHVYWYRQLPEEGLKFMVYLQKENIIDESGMPKERFSAEFPKEGPSILRIQQVVRGDSAAYFCASSPRRDDTQYFGPGTRLTVL.

This chain joins TRBV5-6 and TRBJ1-6; maybe TRBD1 (5 bases). This CDR3 has 15 residues. Looked up from germline, CDR1 is SGHDT and CDR2 is YYEEEE. The V and J ends lost 4 bases and 9 bases respectively, with 17 bases between them. For the CDR3, the DNA is TGTGCCAGCAGCGGGGGGGGAACTTCGAGTTCACCCCTCCACTTT. This translates into CASSGGGTSSSPLHF.

This chain joins TRBV6-2 or TRBV6-3 and TRBJ2-2; 11 bases align to TRBD2. The length of the CDR3 is 14 residues. V dropped 5 bases and J dropped 4; count of bases not matched to a gene: 0. Germline assignment: CDR1 MNHEY and CDR2 SVGEGT. DNA of the CDR3: TGTGCCAGCAGTCTAGCGGGGGGCACCGGGGAGCTGTTTTTT. This sequence encodes CASSLAGGTGELFF.

This clone appeared many times. The CDR3 sequence is CASSPQQGSYEQYF. As DNA, the CDR3 is TGTGCCAGCAGCCCACAACAGGGCTCCTACGAGCAGTACTTC. The J gene is TRBJ2-7, the V gene TRBV7-6; TRBD1 is a possible D gene (6 bases). The V and J ends lost 5 bases and 0 bases respectively, with 11 bases between them. The CDR3 loop spans 14 amino acids. CDR1 is SGHVS and CDR2 is FNYEAQ in the germline V gene.

This clone has just a few counts. This rearrangement joins TRBV6-2 or TRBV6-3 to TRBJ2-7; the match to TRBD2 covers 15 bases. Germline loops: CDR1 MNHEY, CDR2 SVGEGT. This CDR3 has 17 amino acids. V was clipped by 4 bases and J by 4 bases; unmatched bases: 8. CDR3: CASSSPPGLAGGYEQYF. Written as DNA, the CDR3 is TGTGCCAGCAGTTCCCCACCGGGACTAGCGGGGGGTTACGAGCAGTACTTC.

The CDR3: CASSYSEGQYNEQFF. In nucleotides, the CDR3 is TGTGCCAGCAGTTACTCGGAGGGGCAGTACAATGAGCAGTTCTTC. The gene calls are TRBV6-6 and TRBJ2-1; a possible D gene is TRBD2 (6 bases). This CDR3 spans 15 amino acids. V gave up 0 bases and J gave up 4 bases, with 10 bases separating them. Germline assignment: CDR1 MNHNY and CDR2 SVGAGI (reference sequence).

The chain carries TRBV6-1 and TRBJ1-4, with 10 bases lining up with TRBD1. J gave up 10 bases and V 6 bases, and 11 bases lay outside the gene matches. Germline CDR1 and CDR2: MNHNS and SASEGT. CDR3 length: 15 amino acids. The CDR3 spells CASRLTGTGVAKLFF. CDR3 bases: TGTGCCAGCAGATTAACCGGGACAGGGGTGGCAAAACTGTTTTTT.

This clone has just one count. The chain joins TRBV6-2 or TRBV6-3 to TRBJ1-5; TRBD1 agrees at 10 bases. The germline gives CDR1 MNHEY, CDR2 SVGEGT. Trimming removed 5 bases from V and 6 bases from J; junction bases left unmatched: 4. The length of the CDR3 is 14 residues. CDR3 DNA sequence: TGTGCCAGCAGTCGGGACAGGGGCGGTCAGCCCCAGCATTTT. Its protein product is CASSRDRGGQPQHF.

This clone has only a few counts. Sequence at one end of the junction differs from germline and may be a read error. The V gene is TRBV7-2, the J gene TRBJ2-3; 9 nucleotides match TRBD2. The germline CDR1 and CDR2 sequences are SGHTA and FQGNSA. The CDR3 is 16 residues long. CDR3 sequence: CASRLGLAGKADTQYF. The CDR3 DNA is TGTGCCAGCAGATTAGGGCTAGCGGGGAAGGCAGATACGCAGTATTTT.

This rearrangement joins TRBV28 to TRBJ1-5; 7 nucleotides match TRBD1. The V gene's germline CDR1 is MDHEN and CDR2 SYDVKM. The CDR3 has 14 amino acids. V gave up 7 bases and J gave up 6 bases; unmatched junction bases: 9. Here the CDR3 reads CASTLRQGAQPQHF. Here the CDR3 DNA reads TGTGCCAGCACCCTTCGACAGGGAGCTCAGCCCCAGCATTTT.